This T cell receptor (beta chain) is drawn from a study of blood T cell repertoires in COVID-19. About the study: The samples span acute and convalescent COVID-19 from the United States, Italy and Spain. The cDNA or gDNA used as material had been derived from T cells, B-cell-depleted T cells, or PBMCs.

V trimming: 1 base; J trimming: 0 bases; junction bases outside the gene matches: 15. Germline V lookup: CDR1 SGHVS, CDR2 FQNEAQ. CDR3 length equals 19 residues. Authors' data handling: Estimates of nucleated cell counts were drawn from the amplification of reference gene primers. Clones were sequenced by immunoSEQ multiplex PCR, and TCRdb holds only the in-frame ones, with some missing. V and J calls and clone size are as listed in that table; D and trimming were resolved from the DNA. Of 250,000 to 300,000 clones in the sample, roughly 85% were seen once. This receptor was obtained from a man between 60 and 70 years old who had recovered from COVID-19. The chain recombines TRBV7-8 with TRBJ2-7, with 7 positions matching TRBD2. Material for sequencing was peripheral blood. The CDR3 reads CASSLVHGRYSNSSYEQYF. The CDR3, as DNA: TGTGCCAGCAGCTTAGTCCACGGGAGGTACAGTAATAGCTCCTACGAGCAGTACTTC.